The clone carrying this TCR beta chain came up many times. Its matching antigen is unknown. The entry originates in a study of neurological immune-mediated disorders. Findings and limits, study-wide: Falling below healthy controls, multiple sclerosis showed the least TCR clonal expansion, while HTLV-1-associated myelopathy showed the most. There were no CDR3 amino acid sequences shared by expanded clones across subjects, a result suggesting private repertoires in all groups.

CDR1 and CDR2 (germline): DFQATT, SNEGSKA (reference sequence). V lost 0 bases and J lost 0, with 12 bases in between. The CDR3 sequence is 15 residues long. Each TCR transcript was tagged with a 10-nucleotide random UMI during 5'RACE. TCRdb independently ran MiXCR on the 5' RACE reads; one entry per CDR3 protein. Among about 35,000 distinct CDR3 sequences listed, 3% to 4% were seen once. Sequencing was performed on PBMCs. The clonotype comes from a man aged 25-45 years with multiple sclerosis. The chain combines TRBV20-1 with TRBJ2-7; no firm D call. CDR3 in amino acids: CSARDSQVYSYEQYF. DNA for the CDR3: TGCAGTGCTAGAGATAGCCAGGTGTACTCCTACGAGCAGTACTTC.